This record covers a single TCR beta chain. Its specificity is not known. This record belongs to a study of T-cell memory formation after mild COVID-19. Background on the study: TCR clusters were mostly donor specific.

Germline V gene data show CDR1 as MNHEY and CDR2 as SMNVEV (reference sequence). V lost 4 bases to trimming and J lost 0 bases, with 11 bases between them. The CDR3 covers 15 residues. Libraries for TCRalpha and TCRbeta carried sample barcodes and unique molecular identifiers via 5'RACE. In TCRdb, the 5' RACE reads were re-called with MiXCR into one record per CDR3 protein. Seen here are approximately 400,000 distinct CDR3 sequences, 20% to 25% observed once, and the top ten hold 8.8%. The study, taken as a whole, reports: There was a balanced CD4/CD8 profile in clones contracting day 15 to 85, and later expanders leaned CD4+. Pre-infection memory already had some responding clones, implying cross-reactive memory joined.

The source is an adult woman who had mild COVID-19 (a few samples of this study predate the infection). Cell type and time point are not known. Input material: PBMCs or a T cell subset sorted from them (not recorded which). The V and J genes are TRBV27 and TRBJ2-3; D is undetermined. The CDR3 nucleotides read TGTGCCAGCAGTTATGGTTCATTTAGCACAGATACGCAGTATTTT. Translation gives CASSYGSFSTDTQYF.